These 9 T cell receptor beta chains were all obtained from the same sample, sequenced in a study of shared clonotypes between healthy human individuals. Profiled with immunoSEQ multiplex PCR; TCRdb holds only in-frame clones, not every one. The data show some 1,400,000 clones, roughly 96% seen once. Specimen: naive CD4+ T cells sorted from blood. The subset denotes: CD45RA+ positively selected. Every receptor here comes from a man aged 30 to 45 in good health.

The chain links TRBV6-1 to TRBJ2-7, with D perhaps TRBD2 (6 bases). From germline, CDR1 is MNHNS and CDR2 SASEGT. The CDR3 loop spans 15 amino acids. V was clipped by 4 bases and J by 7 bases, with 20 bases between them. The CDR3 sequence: CASSAGERVALEQYF. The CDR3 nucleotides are TGTGCCAGCAGTGCCGGGGAGCGGGTGGCCCTTGAGCAGTACTTC.

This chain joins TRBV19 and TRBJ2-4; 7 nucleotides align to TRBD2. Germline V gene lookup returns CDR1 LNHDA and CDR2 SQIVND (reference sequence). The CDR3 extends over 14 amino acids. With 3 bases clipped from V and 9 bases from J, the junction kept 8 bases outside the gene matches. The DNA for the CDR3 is TGTGCCAGTAGTATTAACGGTCCGGGGGGCATTCAGTACTTC. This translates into CASSINGPGGIQYF.

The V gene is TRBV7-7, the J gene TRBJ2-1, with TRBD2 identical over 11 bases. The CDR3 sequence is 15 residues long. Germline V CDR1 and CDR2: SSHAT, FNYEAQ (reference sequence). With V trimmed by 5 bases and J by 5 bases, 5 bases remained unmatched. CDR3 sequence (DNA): TGTGCCAGCAGCCCGGGACTAGCGGCGAACAATGAGCAGTTCTTC. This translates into CASSPGLAANNEQFF.

The CDR3 loop reads CASSEVHSTLAKNIQYF. The CDR3 coding sequence is TGTGCCAGCAGTGAAGTCCACTCGACGCTAGCCAAAAACATTCAGTACTTC. J is TRBJ2-4 and V is TRBV6-1; D uncertain. Per germline, CDR1 MNHNS and CDR2 SASEGT. The CDR3 contains 17 residues. V was trimmed by 1 base and J by 0 bases, leaving 13 bases between them.

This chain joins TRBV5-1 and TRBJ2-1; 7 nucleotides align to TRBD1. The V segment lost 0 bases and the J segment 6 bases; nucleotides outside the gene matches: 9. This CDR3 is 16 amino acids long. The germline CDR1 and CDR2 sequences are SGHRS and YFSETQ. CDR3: CASSLGWTGRPNEQFF. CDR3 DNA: TGCGCCAGCAGCTTGGGTTGGACAGGTCGCCCCAATGAGCAGTTCTTC.

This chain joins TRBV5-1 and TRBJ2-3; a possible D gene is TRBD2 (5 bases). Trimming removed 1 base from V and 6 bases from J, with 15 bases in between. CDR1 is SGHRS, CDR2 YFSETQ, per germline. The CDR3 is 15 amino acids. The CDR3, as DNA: TGCGCCAGCAGCTTGTCCAGCGAACGCGGGGATACGCAGTATTTT. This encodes CASSLSSERGDTQYF. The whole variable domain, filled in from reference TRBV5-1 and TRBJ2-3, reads KAGVTQTPRYLIKTRGQQVTLSCSPISGHRSVSWYQQTPGQGLQFLFEYFSETQRNKGNFPGRFSGRQFSNSRSEMNVSTLELGDSALYLCASSLSSERGDTQYFGPGTRLTVL.

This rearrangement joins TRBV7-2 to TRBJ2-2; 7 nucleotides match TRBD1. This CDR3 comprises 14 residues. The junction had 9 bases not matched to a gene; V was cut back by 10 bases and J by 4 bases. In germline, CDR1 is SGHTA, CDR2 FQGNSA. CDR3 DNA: TGTGCCACCCGAGACAGGGTAGGCACCGGGGAGCTGTTTTTT. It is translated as CATRDRVGTGELFF.

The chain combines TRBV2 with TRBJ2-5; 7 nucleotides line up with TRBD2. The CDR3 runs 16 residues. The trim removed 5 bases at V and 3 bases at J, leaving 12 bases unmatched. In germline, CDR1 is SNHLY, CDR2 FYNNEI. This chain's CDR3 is CASSFVGGDVKETQYF. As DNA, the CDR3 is TGTGCCAGCAGTTTCGTGGGGGGGGACGTAAAAGAGACCCAGTACTTC.

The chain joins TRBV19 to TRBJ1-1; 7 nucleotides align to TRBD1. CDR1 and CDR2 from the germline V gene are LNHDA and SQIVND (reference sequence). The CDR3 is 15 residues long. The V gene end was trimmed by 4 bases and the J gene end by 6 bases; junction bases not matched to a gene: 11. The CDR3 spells CASSNRAGGIAEAFF. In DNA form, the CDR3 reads TGTGCCAGTAGTAACCGCGCAGGGGGTATAGCTGAAGCTTTCTTT.